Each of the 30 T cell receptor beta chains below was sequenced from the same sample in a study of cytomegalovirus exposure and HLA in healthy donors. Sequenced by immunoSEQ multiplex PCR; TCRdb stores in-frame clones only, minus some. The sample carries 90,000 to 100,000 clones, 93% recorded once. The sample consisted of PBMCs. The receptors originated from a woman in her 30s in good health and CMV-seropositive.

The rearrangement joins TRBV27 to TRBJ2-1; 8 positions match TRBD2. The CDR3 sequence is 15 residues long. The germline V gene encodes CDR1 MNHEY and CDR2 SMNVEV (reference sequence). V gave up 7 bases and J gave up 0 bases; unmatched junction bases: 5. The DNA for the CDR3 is TGTGCCAGCACGGGACTAGGTAGCTCCTACAATGAGCAGTTCTTC. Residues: CASTGLGSSYNEQFF.

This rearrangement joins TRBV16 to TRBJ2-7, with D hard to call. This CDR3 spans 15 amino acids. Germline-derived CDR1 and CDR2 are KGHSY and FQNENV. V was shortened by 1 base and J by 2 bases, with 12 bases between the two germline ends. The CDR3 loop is CASSQLPRQAYEQYF. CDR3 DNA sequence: TGTGCCAGCAGCCAATTACCCAGGCAGGCCTACGAGCAGTACTTC.

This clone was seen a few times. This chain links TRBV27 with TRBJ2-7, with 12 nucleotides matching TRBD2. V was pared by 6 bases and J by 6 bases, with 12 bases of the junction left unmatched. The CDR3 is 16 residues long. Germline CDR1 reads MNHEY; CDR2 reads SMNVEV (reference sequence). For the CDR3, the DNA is TGTGCCAGCAGGGGAGGACTAGCGGGGACCTCCGCCGAGCAGTACTTC. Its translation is CASRGGLAGTSAEQYF.

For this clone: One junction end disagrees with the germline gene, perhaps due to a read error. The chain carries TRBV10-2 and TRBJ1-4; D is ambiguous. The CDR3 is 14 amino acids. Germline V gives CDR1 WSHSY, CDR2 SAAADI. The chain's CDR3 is CASARWATSEKLFF. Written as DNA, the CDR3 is TGCGCCAGCGCGCGTTGGGCGACTAGTGAAAAACTGTTTTTT.

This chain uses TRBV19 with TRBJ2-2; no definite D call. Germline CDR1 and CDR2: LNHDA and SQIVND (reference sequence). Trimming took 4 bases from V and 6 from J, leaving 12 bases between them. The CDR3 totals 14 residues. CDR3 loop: CASSTSQDSGELFF. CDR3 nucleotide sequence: TGTGCCAGTAGTACTTCCCAGGATTCCGGGGAGCTGTTTTTT.

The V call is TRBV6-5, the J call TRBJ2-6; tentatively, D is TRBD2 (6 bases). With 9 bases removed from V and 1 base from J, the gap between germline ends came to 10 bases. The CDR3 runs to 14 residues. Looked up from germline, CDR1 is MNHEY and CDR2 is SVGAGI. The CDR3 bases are TGTGCCAGTTTCGGGGGTTCTGGGGCCAACGTCCTGACTTTC. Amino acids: CASFGGSGANVLTF.

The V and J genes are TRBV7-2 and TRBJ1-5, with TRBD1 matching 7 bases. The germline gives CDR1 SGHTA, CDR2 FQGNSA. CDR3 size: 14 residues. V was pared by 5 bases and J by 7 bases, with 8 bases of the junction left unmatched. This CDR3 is CASSRDRVGQPQHF. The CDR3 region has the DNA TGTGCCAGCAGCCGTGACAGGGTCGGGCAGCCCCAGCATTTT.

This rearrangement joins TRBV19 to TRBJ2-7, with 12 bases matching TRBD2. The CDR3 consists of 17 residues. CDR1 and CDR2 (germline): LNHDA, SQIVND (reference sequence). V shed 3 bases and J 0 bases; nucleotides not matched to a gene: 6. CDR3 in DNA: TGTGCCAGTAGTATTGAGTCTAGCGGGAGGGCCTCCTACGAGCAGTACTTC. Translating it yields CASSIESSGRASYEQYF.

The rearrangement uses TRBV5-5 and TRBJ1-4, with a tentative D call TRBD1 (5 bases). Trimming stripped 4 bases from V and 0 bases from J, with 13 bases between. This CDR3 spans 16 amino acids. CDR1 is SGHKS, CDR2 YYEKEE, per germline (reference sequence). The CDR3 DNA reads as TGTGCCAGCAGCCCGGGGGTTAAGGCAACTAATGAAAAACTGTTTTTT. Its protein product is CASSPGVKATNEKLFF.

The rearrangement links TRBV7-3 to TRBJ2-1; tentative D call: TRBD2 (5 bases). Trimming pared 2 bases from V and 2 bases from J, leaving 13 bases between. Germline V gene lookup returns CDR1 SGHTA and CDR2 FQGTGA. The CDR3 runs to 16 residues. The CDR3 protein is CASSLLTGFPYNEQFF. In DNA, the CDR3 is TGTGCCAGCAGCTTATTGACGGGATTCCCCTACAATGAGCAGTTCTTC.

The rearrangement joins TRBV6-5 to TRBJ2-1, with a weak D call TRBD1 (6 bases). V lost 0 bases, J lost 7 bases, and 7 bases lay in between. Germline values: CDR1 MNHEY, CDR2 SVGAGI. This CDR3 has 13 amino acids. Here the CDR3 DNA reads TGTGCCAGCAGTTACTCGCAGGGGAATGAGCAGTTCTTC. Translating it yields CASSYSQGNEQFF.

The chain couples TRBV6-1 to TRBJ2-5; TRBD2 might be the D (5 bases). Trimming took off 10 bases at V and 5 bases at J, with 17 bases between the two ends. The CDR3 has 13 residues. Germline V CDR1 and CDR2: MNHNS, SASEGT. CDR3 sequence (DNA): TGTGCCACCAAGAGGGAGACGGGTGAGACCCAGTACTTC. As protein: CATKRETGETQYF.

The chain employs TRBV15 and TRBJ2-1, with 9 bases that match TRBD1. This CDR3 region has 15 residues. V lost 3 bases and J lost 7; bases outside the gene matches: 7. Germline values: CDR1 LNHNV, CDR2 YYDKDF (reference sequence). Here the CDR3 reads CATSSDTGGVNEQFF. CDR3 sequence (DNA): TGTGCCACCAGCAGTGATACAGGGGGCGTGAATGAGCAGTTCTTC.

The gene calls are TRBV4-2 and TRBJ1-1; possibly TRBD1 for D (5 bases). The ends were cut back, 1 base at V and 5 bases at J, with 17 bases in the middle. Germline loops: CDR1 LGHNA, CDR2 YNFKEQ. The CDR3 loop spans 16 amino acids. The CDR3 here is CASSQGAGSLITEAFF. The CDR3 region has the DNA TGTGCCAGCAGCCAAGGGGCAGGGTCGTTGATAACTGAAGCTTTCTTT.

As DNA, the CDR3 is TGCGCCAGCAGCTCCCGACAGGGGGTAACTGGAAACACCATATATTTT. It yields the protein CASSSRQGVTGNTIYF. This rearrangement joins TRBV5-1 to TRBJ1-3, with 9 positions matching TRBD1. V shed 3 bases and J 2 bases; nucleotides not matched to a gene: 6. This CDR3 spans 16 amino acids. Per the germline V gene, CDR1 is SGHRS and CDR2 is YFSETQ.

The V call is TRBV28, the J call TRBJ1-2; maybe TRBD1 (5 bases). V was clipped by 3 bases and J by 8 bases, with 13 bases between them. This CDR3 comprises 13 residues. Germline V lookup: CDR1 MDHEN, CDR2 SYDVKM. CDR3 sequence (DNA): TGTGCCAGCAGTTTCGGTGCAGGGCACGGCTACACCTTC. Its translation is CASSFGAGHGYTF.

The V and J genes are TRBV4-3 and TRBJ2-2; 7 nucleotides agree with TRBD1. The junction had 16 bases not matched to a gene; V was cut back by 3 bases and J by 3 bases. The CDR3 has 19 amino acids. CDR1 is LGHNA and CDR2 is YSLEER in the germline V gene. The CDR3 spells CASSHPTRQGQVDTGELFF. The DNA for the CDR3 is TGCGCCAGCAGCCACCCGACTCGACAAGGACAGGTCGACACCGGGGAGCTGTTTTTT.

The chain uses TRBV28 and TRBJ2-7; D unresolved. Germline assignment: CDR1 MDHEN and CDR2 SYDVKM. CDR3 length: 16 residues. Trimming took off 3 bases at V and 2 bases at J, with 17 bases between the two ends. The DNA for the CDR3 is TGTGCCAGCAGTTTCCACCTCGCAGGATTAACCTACGAGCAGTACTTC. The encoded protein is CASSFHLAGLTYEQYF.

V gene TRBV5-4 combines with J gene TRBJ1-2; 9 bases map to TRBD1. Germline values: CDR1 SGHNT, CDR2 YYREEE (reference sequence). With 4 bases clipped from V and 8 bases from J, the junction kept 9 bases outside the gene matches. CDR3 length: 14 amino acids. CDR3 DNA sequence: TGTGCCAGCAGCCCGGGACAGGGAGAAACGGGCTACACCTTC. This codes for CASSPGQGETGYTF.

The CDR3 spells CASSPIAGGSTGELFF. DNA of the CDR3: TGTGCCAGCTCACCCATAGCGGGAGGAAGCACCGGGGAGCTGTTTTTT. V is TRBV18 and J is TRBJ2-2; 10 bases are shared with TRBD2. Germline CDR1 and CDR2: KGHSH and LQKENI. V was pared by 3 bases and J by 4 bases, with 5 bases of the junction left unmatched. CDR3 length: 16 residues.

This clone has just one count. CDR3 coding DNA: TGCGCCAGCAGCCAAGACACCGGGTACACAGATACGCAGTATTTT. Its protein is CASSQDTGYTDTQYF. The chain uses TRBV4-3 and TRBJ2-3; D not resolved. The CDR3 consists of 15 residues. V lost 0 bases and J lost 2, with 9 bases in between. Looked up from germline, CDR1 is LGHNA and CDR2 is YSLEER.

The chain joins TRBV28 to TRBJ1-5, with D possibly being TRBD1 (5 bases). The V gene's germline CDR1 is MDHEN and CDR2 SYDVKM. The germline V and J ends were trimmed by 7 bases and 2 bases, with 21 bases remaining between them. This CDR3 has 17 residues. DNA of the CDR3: TGTGCCAGCACCCCTTTGGGTGGGGGGAGTGGCAATCAGCCCCAGCATTTT. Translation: CASTPLGGGSGNQPQHF.

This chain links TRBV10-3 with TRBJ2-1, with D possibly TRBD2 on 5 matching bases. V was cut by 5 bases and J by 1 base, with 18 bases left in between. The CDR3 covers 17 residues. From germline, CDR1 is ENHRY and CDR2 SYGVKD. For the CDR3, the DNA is TGTGCCATCAGTCGTCCGTGGAGAGGGCCGTCCTACAATGAGCAGTTCTTC. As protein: CAISRPWRGPSYNEQFF.

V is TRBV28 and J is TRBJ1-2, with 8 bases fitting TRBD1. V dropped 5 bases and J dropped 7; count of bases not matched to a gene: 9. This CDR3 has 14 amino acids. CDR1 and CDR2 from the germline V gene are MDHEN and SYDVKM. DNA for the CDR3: TGTGCCAGCAGTATTTCAGGGGGCGCGGGTGGCTACACCTTC. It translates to CASSISGGAGGYTF.

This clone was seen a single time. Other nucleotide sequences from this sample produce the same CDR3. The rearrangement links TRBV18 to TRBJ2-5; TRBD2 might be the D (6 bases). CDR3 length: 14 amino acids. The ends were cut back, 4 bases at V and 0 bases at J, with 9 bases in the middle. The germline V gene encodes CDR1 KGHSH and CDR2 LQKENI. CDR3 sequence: CASSRLADQETQYF. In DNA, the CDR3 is TGTGCCAGCTCACGGTTAGCGGACCAAGAGACCCAGTACTTC. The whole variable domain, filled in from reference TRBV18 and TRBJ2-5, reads NAGVMQNPRHLVRRRGQEARLRCSPMKGHSHVYWYRQLPEEGLKFMVYLQKENIIDESGMPKERFSAEFPKEGPSILRIQQVVRGDSAAYFCASSRLADQETQYFGPGTRLLVL.

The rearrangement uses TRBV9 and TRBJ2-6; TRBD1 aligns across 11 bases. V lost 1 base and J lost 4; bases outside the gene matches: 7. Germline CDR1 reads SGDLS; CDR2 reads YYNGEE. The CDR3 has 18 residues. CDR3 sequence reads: CASSVRTGGLGGANVLTF. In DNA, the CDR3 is TGTGCCAGCAGCGTAAGGACAGGGGGCTTAGGAGGGGCCAACGTCCTGACTTTC.

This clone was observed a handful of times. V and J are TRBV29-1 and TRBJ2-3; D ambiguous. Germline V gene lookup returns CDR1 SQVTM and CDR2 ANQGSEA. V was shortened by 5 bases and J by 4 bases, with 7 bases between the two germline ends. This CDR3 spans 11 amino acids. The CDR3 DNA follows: TGCAGCGTTTCGGTTTCAGATACGCAGTATTTT. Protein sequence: CSVSVSDTQYF.

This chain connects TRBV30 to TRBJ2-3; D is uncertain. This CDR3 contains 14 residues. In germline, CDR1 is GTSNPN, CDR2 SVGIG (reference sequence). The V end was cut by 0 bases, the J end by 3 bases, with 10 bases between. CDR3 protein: CAWSVLRSTDTQYF. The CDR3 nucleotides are TGTGCCTGGAGTGTACTAAGGTCGACAGATACGCAGTATTTT.

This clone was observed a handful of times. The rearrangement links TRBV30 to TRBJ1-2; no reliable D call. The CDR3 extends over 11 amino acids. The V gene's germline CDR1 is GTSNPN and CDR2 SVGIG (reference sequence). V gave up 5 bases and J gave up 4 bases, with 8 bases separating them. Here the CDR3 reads CAWAGSYGYTF. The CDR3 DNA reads TGTGCCTGGGCGGGGTCCTATGGCTACACCTTC.

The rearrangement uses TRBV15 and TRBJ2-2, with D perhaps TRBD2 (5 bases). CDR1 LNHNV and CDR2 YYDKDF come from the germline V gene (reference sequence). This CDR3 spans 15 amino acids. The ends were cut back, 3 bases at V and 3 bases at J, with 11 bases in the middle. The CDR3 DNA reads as TGTGCCACCAGCAGCGACCTCGGGGACACCGGGGAGCTGTTTTTT. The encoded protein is CATSSDLGDTGELFF.